This T cell receptor (beta chain) stems from a study of T cell responses to AZD1222 COVID-19 vaccine. The study, taken as a whole, reports: Variant regions that are unmutated are reportedly the target of nearly half of spike-specific TCRs. No repertoire was sampled before or during the peak T cell response, only after it. Spike-specific TCRs gained breadth and depth after people received two AZD1222 doses.

Comments on this clone: The antigen remains unidentified.

CDR3 size: 16 residues. V was cut by 2 bases and J by 4 bases, with 15 bases left in between. From germline, CDR1 is SGHTA and CDR2 FQGNSA. This table comes from immunoSEQ multiplex PCR, and its TCRdb copy is limited to in-frame clones, with some not included. The sample holds fewer than 200,000 clones, roughly 89% seen once. The sequences come from peripheral blood, collected on day 0 of AZD1222 vaccination. V gene TRBV7-2 combines with J gene TRBJ1-3; no reliable D call. The TCR originated in an adult in good health. The CDR3 region has the DNA TGTGCCAGCAGCTTAAATGGAGGTAGCAGAGGAAACACCATATATTTT. This sequence encodes CASSLNGGSRGNTIYF.